The T cell receptor (beta chain) under discussion was sequenced for a study of PD-L1 blockade in urothelial cancer. For the study at large: Patients took up atezolizumab at some point between 2014 and 2015 at 1,200 mg intravenously every 3 weeks. Male sex and bladder-origin urothelial cancer characterized about 90% of the roughly 29 patients. Blood was analyzed 3 weeks (second dose) and 6 weeks after treatment start.

Time point meaning: pretreatment peripheral blood. Spiked synthetic TCR analogs estimated absolute template abundance per PCR. The assay was immunoSEQ multiplex PCR, and TCRdb's table has in-frame clones only and misses some. The sample carries approximately 90,000 clones, roughly 84% recorded once. This clone was observed once. The starting material was PBMCs, obtained around atezolizumab (anti-PD-L1) treatment. The origin of this receptor is a man in his sixties with urothelial cancer.

The CDR3 loop is CASSALVLINIQYF. CDR3 bases: TGTGCCAGCAGCGCACTAGTTCTGATAAACATTCAGTACTTC. J is TRBJ2-4 and V is TRBV7-9, with a possible D match to TRBD2 (5 bases). Germline CDR1 is SEHNR and CDR2 is FQNEAQ (reference sequence). The CDR3 is 14 amino acids. Trimming removed 5 bases from V and 6 bases from J, with 14 bases in between.